This entry features one TCR beta chain sequence. The antigen remains undetermined. Each TCR beta library was made by quantitative 5'-RACE that incorporated molecular barcodes. MiXCR, run by TCRdb on the 5' RACE reads, gives a single entry per CDR3 protein. This table holds fewer than 250,000 distinct CDR3 sequences, 32% found once. This entry comes from a study of CD8 T cells in ankylosing spondylitis. General observations from the study: Fewer than ten highly homologous variants made up a TCR beta motif, and this motif appeared characteristic of ankylosing spondylitis blood.

This sequence originates from a male donor with ankylosing spondylitis or in good health (not recorded which). Sequencing used blood, either unsorted or a sorted T cell fraction (not recorded which).

The CDR3, as DNA: TGCAGTGCTAGCCCCGGGAGGCTTGGTAATCAGCCCCAGCATTTT. Its protein product is CSASPGRLGNQPQHF. This sequence joins TRBV20-1 and TRBJ1-5, with D unclear. CDR3 length: 15 residues. The germline gives CDR1 DFQATT, CDR2 SNEGSKA (reference sequence). V was shortened by 3 bases and J by 4 bases, with 16 bases between the two germline ends.